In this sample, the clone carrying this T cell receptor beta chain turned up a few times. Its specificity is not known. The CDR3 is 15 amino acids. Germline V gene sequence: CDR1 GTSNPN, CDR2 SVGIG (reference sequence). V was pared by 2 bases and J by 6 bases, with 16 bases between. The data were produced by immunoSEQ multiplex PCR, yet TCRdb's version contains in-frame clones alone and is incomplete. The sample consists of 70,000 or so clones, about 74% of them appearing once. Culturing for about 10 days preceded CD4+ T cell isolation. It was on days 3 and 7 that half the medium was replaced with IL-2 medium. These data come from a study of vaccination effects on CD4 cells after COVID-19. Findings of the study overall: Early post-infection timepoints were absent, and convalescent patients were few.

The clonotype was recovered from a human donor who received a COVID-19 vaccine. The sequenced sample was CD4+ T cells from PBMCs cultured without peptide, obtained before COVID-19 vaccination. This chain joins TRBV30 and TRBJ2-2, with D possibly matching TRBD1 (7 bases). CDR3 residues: CAWSRPDRDSGELFF. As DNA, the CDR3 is TGTGCCTGGAGTCGTCCAGACAGGGACTCCGGGGAGCTGTTTTTT.